This T cell receptor beta chain comes out of a study of OX40 agonist ivuxolimab in advanced cancers. Background on the study: Patients received ivuxolimab, an agonistic anti-OX40 (CD134) antibody.

TCRdb keeps only in-frame clones here, not all; method: immunoSEQ multiplex PCR. The repertoire has roughly 130,000 clones, just under 95% of them found once; the top ten carry 0.15% to 0.16%. The input for sequencing was CD4+ or CD8+ T cells sorted from blood, taken in a trial of the OX40 agonist ivuxolimab. The source is an adult with an advanced solid tumor such as melanoma, head and neck, liver or kidney cancer.

DNA for the CDR3: TGTGCCAGCAGTGCAAACGGTTTGTCCTACAATGAGCAGTTCTTC. Protein: CASSANGLSYNEQFF. This sequence joins TRBV27 and TRBJ2-1, with D unclear. Germline lookup yields CDR1 MNHEY and CDR2 SMNVEV (reference sequence). Trimming removed 5 bases at V and 1 base at J, with 12 bases between. The CDR3 has 15 residues.